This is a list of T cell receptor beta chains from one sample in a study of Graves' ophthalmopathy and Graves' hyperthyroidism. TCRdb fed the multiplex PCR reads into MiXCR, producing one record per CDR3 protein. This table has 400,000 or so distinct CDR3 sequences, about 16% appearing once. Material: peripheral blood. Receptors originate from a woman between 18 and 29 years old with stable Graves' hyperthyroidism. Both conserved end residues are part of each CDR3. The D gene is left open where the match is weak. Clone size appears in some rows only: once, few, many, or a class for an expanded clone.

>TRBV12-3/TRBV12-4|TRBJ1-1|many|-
CASSLGGQRTEAFF
TGTGCCAGCAGTCTGGGGGGCCAGAGGACTGAAGCTTTCTTT
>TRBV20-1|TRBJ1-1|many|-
CSARGGRNTEAFF
TGCAGTGCTAGAGGAGGAAGGAACACTGAAGCTTTCTTT
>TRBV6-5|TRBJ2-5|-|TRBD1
CASSYSGTGDVWEETQYF
TGTGCCAGCAGTTACTCCGGGACAGGGGATGTATGGGAAGAGACCCAGTACTTC
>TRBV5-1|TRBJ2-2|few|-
CASSLSITGELFF
TGCGCCAGCAGCCTGTCAATAACCGGGGAGCTGTTTTTT
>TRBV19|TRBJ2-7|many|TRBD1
CASSIDTGTGTAYEQYF
TGTGCCAGTAGTATAGATACTGGGACCGGGACAGCCTACGAGCAGTACTTC
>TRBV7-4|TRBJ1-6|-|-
CASSVDSSPLHF
TGTGCCAGCAGCGTGGACAGCTCACCCCTCCACTTT
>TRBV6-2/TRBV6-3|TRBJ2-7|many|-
CASSYSGEGSYEQYF
TGTGCCAGCAGTTACTCAGGGGAAGGATCCTACGAGCAGTACTTC
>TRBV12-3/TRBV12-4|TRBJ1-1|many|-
CASRFGGDTEAFF
TGTGCCAGCAGATTTGGGGGGGACACTGAAGCTTTCTTT
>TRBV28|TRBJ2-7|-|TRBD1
CASRVLDRGSYEQYF
TGTGCCAGCCGCGTATTGGACAGGGGTTCCTACGAGCAGTACTTC
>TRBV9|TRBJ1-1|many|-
CASSVTSNTEAFF
TGTGCCAGCAGCGTGACTTCAAACACTGAAGCTTTCTTT
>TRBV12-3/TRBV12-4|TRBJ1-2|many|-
CASSSRVLSYGYTF
TGTGCCAGCAGCAGCAGGGTCCTTAGCTATGGCTACACCTTC
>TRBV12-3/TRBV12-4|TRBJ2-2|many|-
CAMGPELNTGELFF
TGTGCCATGGGACCGGAACTGAACACCGGGGAGCTGTTTTTT
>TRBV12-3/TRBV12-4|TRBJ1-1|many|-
CASTKWGAGVRAFF
TGTGCCAGCACCAAATGGGGGGCGGGTGTAAGAGCTTTCTTT
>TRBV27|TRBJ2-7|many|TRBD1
CASSLNYQGAYEQYF
TGTGCCAGCAGTTTAAATTACCAGGGGGCCTACGAGCAGTACTTC
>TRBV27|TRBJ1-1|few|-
CASSPFDPRVKSGKGEAFF
TGTGCCAGCAGCCCCTTTGATCCCAGGGTGAAGTCGGGTAAGGGTGAAGCTTTCTTT
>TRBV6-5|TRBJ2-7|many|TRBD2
CASSPGLASEQYF
TGTGCCAGCAGTCCGGGACTAGCGAGCGAGCAGTACTTC
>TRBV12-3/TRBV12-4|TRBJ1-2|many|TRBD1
CASNRQGGSYGYTF
TGTGCCAGCAATAGACAGGGAGGTTCGTATGGCTACACCTTC
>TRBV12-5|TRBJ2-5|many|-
CASEPGNLQETQYF
TGTGCTAGTGAGCCAGGGAACCTCCAAGAGACCCAGTACTTC
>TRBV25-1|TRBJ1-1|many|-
CASSRGGGFPEAFF
TGTGCCAGCAGTAGGGGAGGCGGCTTCCCTGAAGCTTTCTTT
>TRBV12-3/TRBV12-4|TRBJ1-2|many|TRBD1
CASFRTGTYGYTF
TGTGCCAGCTTTAGGACAGGGACCTATGGCTACACCTTC
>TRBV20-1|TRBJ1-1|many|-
CSARDPIHTEAFF
TGCAGTGCTAGAGATCCCATCCACACTGAAGCTTTCTTT
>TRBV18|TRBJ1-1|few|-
CASSPPAWGPNTEAFF
TGTGCCAGCTCACCACCCGCCTGGGGCCCGAACACTGAAGCTTTCTTT
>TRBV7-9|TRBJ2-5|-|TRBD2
CASSSMTSGGYF
TGTGCCAGCAGCTCGATGACTAGCGGGGGGTACTTC
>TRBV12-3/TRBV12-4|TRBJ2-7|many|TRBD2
CASGTSGFGEQYF
TGTGCCAGCGGGACTAGCGGGTTTGGCGAGCAGTACTTC
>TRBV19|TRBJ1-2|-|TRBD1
CATASGTGYNYGYTF
TGTGCCACTGCTTCCGGGACAGGATATAACTATGGCTACACCTTC
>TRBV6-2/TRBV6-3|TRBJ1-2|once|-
CASSYPGSDGYTF
TGTGCCAGCAGTTACCCCGGCTCCGATGGTTACACCTTC
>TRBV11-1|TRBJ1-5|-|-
CASSLGMDSPYNEPQHF
TGTGCCAGCAGCTTGGGGATGGACTCGCCCTACAATGAGCCCCAGCATTTT
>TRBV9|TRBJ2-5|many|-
CASSVGLKGKETQYF
TGTGCCAGCAGCGTAGGGCTTAAGGGGAAAGAGACCCAGTACTTC
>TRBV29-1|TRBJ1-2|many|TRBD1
CSVSGTEPYGYTF
TGCAGCGTTTCCGGGACAGAACCCTATGGCTACACCTTC
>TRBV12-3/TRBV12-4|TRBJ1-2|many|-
CASSNLYGYTF
TGTGCCAGCAGTAACCTCTATGGCTACACCTTC
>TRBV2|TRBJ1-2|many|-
CASSQGIVDGYTF
TGTGCCAGCAGCCAGGGTATTGTCGATGGCTACACCTTC
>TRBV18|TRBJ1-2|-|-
CASSPDGLDYGYAF
TGTGCCAGCTCACCGGACGGCCTAGACTATGGCTACGCCTTC
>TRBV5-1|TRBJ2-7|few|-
CASSLVDSGYEQYF
TGCGCCAGCAGCTTGGTTGATAGCGGCTACGAGCAGTACTTC
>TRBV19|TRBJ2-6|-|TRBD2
CASMRGGTGANVLTF
TGTGCCAGTATGCGGGGAGGGACTGGGGCCAACGTCCTGACTTTC
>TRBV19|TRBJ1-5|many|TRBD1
CASSIRGLRQPQHF
TGTGCCAGTAGTATTAGGGGGCTCCGGCAGCCCCAACATTTT
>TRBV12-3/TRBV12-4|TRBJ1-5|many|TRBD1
CASSLLPGGSNQPQHF
TGTGCCAGCAGTTTATTACCAGGGGGCAGCAATCAGCCCCAGCATTTT
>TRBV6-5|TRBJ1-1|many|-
CASSIDRRNTEAFF
TGTGCCAGCAGCATAGACAGGCGTAACACTGAAGCTTTCTTT
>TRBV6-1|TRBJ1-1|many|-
CASSGWRTEAFF
TGTGCCAGCAGTGGATGGAGGACTGAAGCTTTCTTT
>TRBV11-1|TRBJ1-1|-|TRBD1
CASRSRTGSGNTEAFF
TGTGCCAGCAGATCGCGGACAGGGTCAGGGAACACTGAAGCTTTCTTT
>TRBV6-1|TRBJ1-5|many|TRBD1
CASRLTPGQGNQPQHF
TGTGCCAGCAGACTCACCCCGGGACAGGGGAATCAGCCCCAGCATTTT
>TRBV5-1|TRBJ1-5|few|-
CASSPAGEGDQPQHF
TGCGCCAGCAGCCCGGCGGGGGAGGGGGATCAGCCCCAGCATTTT
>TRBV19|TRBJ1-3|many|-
CASSQHRVLGGNTIYF
TGTGCCAGTAGCCAACATCGGGTATTGGGAGGAAACACCATATATTTT
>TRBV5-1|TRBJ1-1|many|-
CASSFIGEGDLPQAFF
TGCGCCAGCAGCTTTATAGGCGAAGGGGACCTCCCGCAAGCTTTCTTT
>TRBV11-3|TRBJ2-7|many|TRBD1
CASSSKGQGAYEQYF
TGTGCCAGCAGCTCCAAGGGACAGGGAGCCTACGAGCAGTACTTC
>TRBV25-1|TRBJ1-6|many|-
CASSELTTPTLLHF
TGTGCCAGCAGTGAGTTAACGACACCCACACTCCTCCACTTT
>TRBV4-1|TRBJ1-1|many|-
CASSQDASTEAFF
TGCGCCAGCAGCCAAGACGCGAGCACTGAAGCTTTCTTT
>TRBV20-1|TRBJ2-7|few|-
CSARDLDSPYEQYF
TGCAGTGCTAGAGATTTGGACAGCCCCTACGAGCAGTACTTC
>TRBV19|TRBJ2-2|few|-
CATLGLTGELFF
TGTGCCACCTTGGGGCTCACCGGGGAGCTGTTTTTT
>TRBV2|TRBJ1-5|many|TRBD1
CASSTSQGNQPQHF
TGTGCCAGCAGTACTTCACAGGGGAATCAGCCCCAGCATTTT
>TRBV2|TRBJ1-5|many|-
CASYRDGNQPQHF
TGTGCCAGCTACCGGGACGGCAATCAGCCCCAGCATTTT
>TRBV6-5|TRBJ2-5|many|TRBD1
CASSLDRVSGRDF
TGTGCCAGCAGTTTAGACAGGGTTTCGGGTAGGGACTTC
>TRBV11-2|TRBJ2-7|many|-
CASSLRYRTTPYEQYF
TGTGCCAGCAGCTTAAGATACCGGACTACCCCCTACGAGCAGTACTTC
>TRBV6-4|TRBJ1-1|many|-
CASSEEGNTEAFF
TGTGCCAGCAGTGAAGAGGGGAACACTGAAGCTTTCTTT
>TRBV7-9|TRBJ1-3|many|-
CASRSTDSGNTIYF
TGTGCCAGCAGATCTACAGACTCTGGAAACACCATATATTTT